This entry concerns a single T cell receptor beta chain. Germline V CDR1 and CDR2: SGHAT, FQNNGV. This CDR3 is built from 16 residues. V was clipped by 3 bases and J by 7 bases; unmatched bases: 6. The entry originates in a study of blood T cell repertoires in COVID-19. Only in-frame clones appear in the TCRdb table, and some are missing; sequencing was by immunoSEQ multiplex PCR. There are almost 100,000 clones in the sample; roughly nine tenths occur only once, and approximately 10% lies in the top ten. This receptor was obtained from a man in his forties or fifties with acute or convalescent COVID-19. The sample comprised peripheral blood. V usage is TRBV11-2 and J usage is TRBJ2-3; 14 bases align to TRBD2. CDR3 amino acids: CASSLGTSGSRNTQYF. For the CDR3, the DNA is TGTGCCAGCAGCTTGGGGACTAGCGGGAGTCGAAATACGCAGTATTTT.